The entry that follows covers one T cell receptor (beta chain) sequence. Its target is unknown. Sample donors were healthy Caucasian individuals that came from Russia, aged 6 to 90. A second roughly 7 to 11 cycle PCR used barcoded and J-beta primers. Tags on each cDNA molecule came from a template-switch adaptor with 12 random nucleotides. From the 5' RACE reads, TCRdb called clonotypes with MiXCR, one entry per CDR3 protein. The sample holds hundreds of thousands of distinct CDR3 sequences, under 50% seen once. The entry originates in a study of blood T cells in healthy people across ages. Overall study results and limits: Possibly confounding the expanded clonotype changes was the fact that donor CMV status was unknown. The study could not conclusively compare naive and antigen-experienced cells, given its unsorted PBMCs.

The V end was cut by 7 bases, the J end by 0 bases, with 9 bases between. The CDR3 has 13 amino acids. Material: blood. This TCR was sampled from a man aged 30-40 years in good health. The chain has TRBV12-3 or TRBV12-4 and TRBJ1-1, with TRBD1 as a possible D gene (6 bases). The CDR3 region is CASTQGLNTEAFF. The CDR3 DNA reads TGTGCCAGCACCCAGGGGTTGAACACTGAAGCTTTCTTT.